The 6 T cell receptor beta chains below all came from one sample that was sequenced in a study of control samples from healthy donors and cancer patients. Libraries were prepared by immunoSEQ multiplex PCR; TCRdb keeps only in-frame clonotypes and omits some of them. Here the sample spans roughly 130,000 clones, roughly 94% being singletons. The sequencing sample was made of PBMCs. The receptors come from a man in his sixties with colorectal cancer.

The rearrangement uses TRBV4-3 and TRBJ2-2; D might be TRBD2 (5 bases). The CDR3 runs 15 residues. CDR1 is LGHNA, CDR2 YSLEER, per germline. V was shortened by 4 bases and J by 3 bases, with 12 bases between the two germline ends. This chain's CDR3 is CASSLEVPHTGELFF. In DNA form, the CDR3 reads TGCGCCAGCAGCCTGGAGGTGCCCCACACCGGGGAGCTGTTTTTT.

V is TRBV6-5 and J is TRBJ2-3; D possibly corresponds to TRBD1 (5 bases). V was clipped by 6 bases and J by 0 bases, with 7 bases between them. CDR3 length: 13 amino acids. Germline loops: CDR1 MNHEY, CDR2 SVGAGI. In nucleotides, the CDR3 is TGTGCCAGCAGGACAGTGAGCACAGATACGCAGTATTTT. This gives the protein CASRTVSTDTQYF.

Of note for this clone: This sample also contains other DNA sequences that code for the same CDR3. This sequence joins TRBV6-2 or TRBV6-3 and TRBJ2-3, with 7 positions matching TRBD1. The CDR3 has 15 residues. J gave up 0 bases and V 3 bases, and 3 bases lay outside the gene matches. Germline CDR1 reads MNHEY; CDR2 reads SVGEGT. CDR3 in amino acids: CASSYDRASTDTQYF. The CDR3 DNA follows: TGTGCCAGCAGTTATGACAGGGCAAGCACAGATACGCAGTATTTT.

The chain carries TRBV29-1 and TRBJ2-7; 9 nucleotides align to TRBD1. Germline CDR1 reads SQVTM; CDR2 reads ANQGSEA. Losses at the gene ends were 1 base for V and 0 bases for J; bases not matched to a gene: 4. This CDR3 has 15 amino acids. CDR3 protein: CSVEGGQGSSYEQYF. The CDR3 nucleotides read TGCAGCGTTGAAGGAGGACAGGGGAGCTCCTACGAGCAGTACTTC.

The chain recombines TRBV5-1 with TRBJ2-1; 10 bases agree with TRBD2. Per the germline V gene, CDR1 is SGHRS and CDR2 is YFSETQ. V lost 4 bases, J lost 3 bases, and 7 bases stayed unmatched. The CDR3 totals 16 residues. The CDR3 spells CASSIISGGLYNEQFF. In nucleotides, the CDR3 is TGCGCCAGCAGCATTATTAGCGGGGGGCTCTACAATGAGCAGTTCTTC.

The J gene is TRBJ1-2, the V gene TRBV7-2; weak D call: TRBD1 (6 bases). The CDR3 extends over 14 amino acids. Germline-derived CDR1 and CDR2 are SGHTA and FQGNSA. Trimming pared 5 bases from V and 7 bases from J, leaving 17 bases between. The CDR3 bases are TGTGCCAGCAGCCCAGGCTGGGGGCGAGGTGGCTACACCTTC. Protein product: CASSPGWGRGGYTF.